A selection of T cell receptor beta chains follows, all from one sample in a study of OX40 agonist ivuxolimab in advanced cancers. The method was immunoSEQ multiplex PCR; TCRdb's version includes in-frame clones alone and lacks a portion of them. The data hold 50,000 or so clones, with 88% observed a single time. The sequencing used CD4+ or CD8+ T cells sorted from blood, collected in a trial of the OX40 agonist ivuxolimab. All receptors derive from an adult with an advanced solid tumor such as melanoma, head and neck, liver or kidney cancer. The CDR3 runs from the conserved cysteine through the conserved F or W. The D gene is left open where the match is weak. The listing skips clone size in some rows; elsewhere it reads once, few, many or a size class.

j_call: TRBJ1-5
v_call: TRBV9
d_call: .
clone_size: .
cdr3_nt: TGTGCCAGCAGCGTAGAACCTGAGACGGTCGGCAATCAGCCCCAGCATTTT
cdr3_aa: CASSVEPETVGNQPQHF

j_call: TRBJ1-1
v_call: TRBV6-5
d_call: .
clone_size: few
cdr3_nt: TGTGCCAGCAGTTTACAGGCGGCCACTGAAGCTTTCTTT
cdr3_aa: CASSLQAATEAFF

j_call: TRBJ2-7
v_call: TRBV11-3
d_call: .
clone_size: .
cdr3_nt: TGTGCCAGCAGCCGGATTTACGAGCAGTACTTC
cdr3_aa: CASSRIYEQYF

j_call: TRBJ2-2
v_call: TRBV5-5
d_call: TRBD1
clone_size: .
cdr3_nt: TGTGCCAGCAGCCTGACAGGGGGCGACACCGGGGAGCTGTTTTTT
cdr3_aa: CASSLTGGDTGELFF

j_call: TRBJ2-7
v_call: TRBV7-9
d_call: TRBD2
clone_size: once
cdr3_nt: TGTGCCAGCAGCTTAGGGTGGACTAGATCAGGGGAGCAGTACTTC
cdr3_aa: CASSLGWTRSGEQYF

j_call: TRBJ2-1
v_call: TRBV5-1
d_call: TRBD1
clone_size: .
cdr3_nt: TGCGCCAGCAGCACCGGGACAGTTTACAATGAGCAGTTCTTC
cdr3_aa: CASSTGTVYNEQFF

j_call: TRBJ2-3
v_call: TRBV2
d_call: TRBD2
clone_size: .
cdr3_nt: TGTGCCAGCAATGGGGGACTAGCGGCCACAGATACGCAGTATTTT
cdr3_aa: CASNGGLAATDTQYF

j_call: TRBJ2-2
v_call: TRBV10-1
d_call: .
clone_size: few
cdr3_nt: TGCGCCTGGACCGGGGAGCTGTTTTTT
cdr3_aa: CAWTGELFF

j_call: TRBJ2-7
v_call: TRBV30
d_call: .
clone_size: .
cdr3_nt: TGTGCCTCGGACAGTCTCTACGAGCAGTACTTC
cdr3_aa: CASDSLYEQYF

j_call: TRBJ1-1
v_call: TRBV5-1
d_call: .
clone_size: few
cdr3_nt: TGCGCCAGCAGCTTGGGAGGGCGAGGGACTGAAGCTTTCTTT
cdr3_aa: CASSLGGRGTEAFF

j_call: TRBJ2-5
v_call: TRBV5-1
d_call: TRBD1
clone_size: .
cdr3_nt: TGCGCCAGCAGCTTGGGACAGGGCGCTGAGACCCAGTACTTC
cdr3_aa: CASSLGQGAETQYF

j_call: TRBJ1-5
v_call: TRBV28
d_call: .
clone_size: medium-sized
cdr3_nt: TGTGCCAGCAGTCCCCCCGGGCAGGGTAGCAATCAGCCCCAGCATTTT
cdr3_aa: CASSPPGQGSNQPQHF

j_call: TRBJ2-1
v_call: TRBV7-3
d_call: TRBD2
clone_size: .
cdr3_nt: TGTGCCAGCAGCTCCCGAGGGACTAGCGGGATGTTCTTC
cdr3_aa: CASSSRGTSGMFF

j_call: TRBJ2-1
v_call: TRBV11-2
d_call: .
clone_size: .
cdr3_nt: TGTGCCAGCAGCCGCGCGGGGAGCAGCAATGAGCAGTTCTTC
cdr3_aa: CASSRAGSSNEQFF

j_call: TRBJ2-5
v_call: TRBV28
d_call: TRBD1
clone_size: .
cdr3_nt: TGTGCCAGCCGGGGACAGCTGGAGACCCAGTACTTC
cdr3_aa: CASRGQLETQYF

j_call: TRBJ2-3
v_call: TRBV11-1
d_call: .
clone_size: .
cdr3_nt: TGTGCCAGCAGCTCGCCCCGGACAGAAGTTGGAGATACGCAGTATTTT
cdr3_aa: CASSSPRTEVGDTQYF

j_call: TRBJ2-5
v_call: TRBV12-5
d_call: .
clone_size: .
cdr3_nt: TGTGCTAGTGGTTTGGGTCAGGCTGAGACCCAGTACTTC
cdr3_aa: CASGLGQAETQYF

j_call: TRBJ2-5
v_call: TRBV27
d_call: .
clone_size: .
cdr3_nt: TGTGCCAGCAGTTCGGCGACACGAGAGACCCAGTACTTC
cdr3_aa: CASSSATRETQYF

j_call: TRBJ2-2
v_call: TRBV5-1
d_call: .
clone_size: .
cdr3_nt: TGCGCCAGCAGCTTGCTTCGGCGGGATTCCGGGGAGCTGTTTTTT
cdr3_aa: CASSLLRRDSGELFF

j_call: TRBJ2-3
v_call: TRBV30
d_call: TRBD1
clone_size: .
cdr3_nt: TGTGCCTGGAGTGTCTGGACAGGGAGAGATACGCAGTATTTT
cdr3_aa: CAWSVWTGRDTQYF

j_call: TRBJ2-3
v_call: TRBV18
d_call: .
clone_size: .
cdr3_nt: TGTGCCAGCTCACCAACCCCTAACACAGATACGCAGTATTTT
cdr3_aa: CASSPTPNTDTQYF

j_call: TRBJ2-5
v_call: TRBV5-6
d_call: .
clone_size: .
cdr3_nt: TGTGCCAGCAGTTGGGGCAGGGGCGAGGAGTACTTC
cdr3_aa: CASSWGRGEEYF

j_call: TRBJ2-1
v_call: TRBV7-8
d_call: TRBD2
clone_size: .
cdr3_nt: TGTGCCAGCAGCTTAAATACTAGGGCTAGCGGGTCCTACAATGAGCAGTTCTTC
cdr3_aa: CASSLNTRASGSYNEQFF

j_call: TRBJ1-1
v_call: TRBV11-3
d_call: .
clone_size: .
cdr3_nt: TGTGCCAGCAGCTTAAAAGGGATCGAAGCTTTCTTT
cdr3_aa: CASSLKGIEAFF

j_call: TRBJ2-1
v_call: TRBV5-8
d_call: TRBD2
clone_size: .
cdr3_nt: TGTGCCAGCAGCTTGTCGGGACTAGCGGGGGTATCCTACAATGAGCAGTTCTTC
cdr3_aa: CASSLSGLAGVSYNEQFF

j_call: TRBJ2-1
v_call: TRBV15
d_call: TRBD2
clone_size: .
cdr3_nt: TGTGCCACCACCGGGGCGAGTAGCGGGAGGAAGCAGTTCTTC
cdr3_aa: CATTGASSGRKQFF

j_call: TRBJ2-5
v_call: TRBV7-3
d_call: .
clone_size: .
cdr3_nt: TGTGCCAGCAGCTTAATCACAGGTAAAGAGACCCAGTACTTC
cdr3_aa: CASSLITGKETQYF

j_call: TRBJ1-5
v_call: TRBV6-5
d_call: TRBD1
clone_size: .
cdr3_nt: TGTGCCAGCAGTCACGAGGGGGCGGGCAATCAGCCCCAGCATTTT
cdr3_aa: CASSHEGAGNQPQHF

j_call: TRBJ2-5
v_call: TRBV27
d_call: .
clone_size: .
cdr3_nt: TGTGCCAGCAGTTTAGGAGGTGGAGAGACCCAGTACTTC
cdr3_aa: CASSLGGGETQYF

j_call: TRBJ2-3
v_call: TRBV7-8
d_call: TRBD2
clone_size: .
cdr3_nt: TGTGCCAGCAGCGTCAGCGGGGGGGGTCTAGTTACGCAGTATTTT
cdr3_aa: CASSVSGGGLVTQYF

j_call: TRBJ2-5
v_call: TRBV12-5
d_call: .
clone_size: .
cdr3_nt: TGTGCTAGTGCTGGGGCCCAAGAGACCCAGTACTTC
cdr3_aa: CASAGAQETQYF

j_call: TRBJ2-5
v_call: TRBV7-6
d_call: .
clone_size: once
cdr3_nt: TGTGCCAGCAGCTTAGTGGTAGGGGAGACCCAGTACTTC
cdr3_aa: CASSLVVGETQYF

j_call: TRBJ2-5
v_call: TRBV29-1
d_call: .
clone_size: .
cdr3_nt: TGCAGCGGACACCAGGGGTTTCGAGAGACCCAGTACTTC
cdr3_aa: CSGHQGFRETQYF

j_call: TRBJ2-2
v_call: TRBV30
d_call: TRBD2
clone_size: .
cdr3_nt: TGTGCCTGGACTAAGGGGGGACTAGCGGGCACCGGGGAGCTGTTTTTT
cdr3_aa: CAWTKGGLAGTGELFF

j_call: TRBJ2-3
v_call: TRBV5-4
d_call: TRBD2
clone_size: once
cdr3_nt: TGTGCCAGCAGCCCGGGCCTGGGGGGGGTTAGCACAGATACGCAGTATTTT
cdr3_aa: CASSPGLGGVSTDTQYF

j_call: TRBJ2-3
v_call: TRBV4-1
d_call: TRBD2
clone_size: .
cdr3_nt: TGCGCCAGCAGCCAAGACCTAGCGGGGACAACCACTAGCACAGATACGCAGTATTTT
cdr3_aa: CASSQDLAGTTTSTDTQYF

j_call: TRBJ2-1
v_call: TRBV27
d_call: TRBD1
clone_size: .
cdr3_nt: TGTGCCAGCAGTTTGGGGGTTGATTACGCGACAGGGGCGGCTGAGCAGTTCTTC
cdr3_aa: CASSLGVDYATGAAEQFF

j_call: TRBJ1-5
v_call: TRBV27
d_call: .
clone_size: .
cdr3_nt: TGTGCCAGCAGCCCGGGACTTGGCAATCAGCCCCAGCATTTT
cdr3_aa: CASSPGLGNQPQHF

j_call: TRBJ2-1
v_call: TRBV6-6
d_call: TRBD1
clone_size: .
cdr3_nt: TGTGCCAGCATCCGGACAGGGCGGAATGAGCAGTTCTTC
cdr3_aa: CASIRTGRNEQFF

j_call: TRBJ2-7
v_call: TRBV6-5
d_call: TRBD1
clone_size: .
cdr3_nt: TGTGCCAGCAGCCGATCAGGGGGCGCTGGGTACGAGCAGTACTTC
cdr3_aa: CASSRSGGAGYEQYF

j_call: TRBJ2-3
v_call: TRBV19
d_call: TRBD2
clone_size: .
cdr3_nt: TGTGCCAGTAGTATGCAGGGAGGGTTTACGCAGTATTTT
cdr3_aa: CASSMQGGFTQYF

j_call: TRBJ2-7
v_call: TRBV5-1
d_call: .
clone_size: .
cdr3_nt: TGCGCCAGCAGCCATGGGGGGCTTGGCGAGCAGTACTTC
cdr3_aa: CASSHGGLGEQYF

j_call: TRBJ1-4
v_call: TRBV29-1
d_call: .
clone_size: .
cdr3_nt: TGCAGCGTTGAAGACAAGAGTAATGAAAAACTGTTTTTT
cdr3_aa: CSVEDKSNEKLFF

j_call: TRBJ2-3
v_call: TRBV2
d_call: TRBD2
clone_size: .
cdr3_nt: TGTGCCAGCAGAAAACTAGCGGGAGTCCGCACAGATACGCAGTATTTT
cdr3_aa: CASRKLAGVRTDTQYF

j_call: TRBJ2-1
v_call: TRBV7-9
d_call: .
clone_size: .
cdr3_nt: .
cdr3_aa: CASDPVGRGAKLF

j_call: TRBJ2-3
v_call: TRBV2
d_call: .
clone_size: .
cdr3_nt: TGTGCCAGCAGCGTTACAGGGACCGGGTGGGATACGCAGTATTTT
cdr3_aa: CASSVTGTGWDTQYF

j_call: TRBJ1-1
v_call: TRBV6-4
d_call: TRBD1
clone_size: .
cdr3_nt: TGTGCCAGCAGTCGACAGGGTGACACTGAAGCTTTCTTT
cdr3_aa: CASSRQGDTEAFF

j_call: TRBJ2-2
v_call: TRBV7-9
d_call: .
clone_size: .
cdr3_nt: TGTGCCAGCAGCTTAGCCGGGACTCTCGGGGAGCTGTTTTTT
cdr3_aa: CASSLAGTLGELFF

j_call: TRBJ1-4
v_call: TRBV2
d_call: .
clone_size: .
cdr3_nt: TGTGCCAGCACTCCGACAACAACTAATGAAAAACTGTTTTTT
cdr3_aa: CASTPTTTNEKLFF

j_call: TRBJ1-2
v_call: TRBV5-1
d_call: TRBD1
clone_size: .
cdr3_nt: TGCGCCAGCAGACGGGGACAGAACTATGGCTACACCTTC
cdr3_aa: CASRRGQNYGYTF

j_call: TRBJ2-7
v_call: TRBV5-4
d_call: TRBD1
clone_size: .
cdr3_nt: TGTGCCAGCAGCTTGGATATCCAGGGGGCGCAAGGCTACGAGCAGTACTTC
cdr3_aa: CASSLDIQGAQGYEQYF

j_call: TRBJ1-5
v_call: TRBV18
d_call: .
clone_size: .
cdr3_nt: TGTGCCAGCTCACCAGCAGGATTTAGCAATCAGCCCCAGCATTTT
cdr3_aa: CASSPAGFSNQPQHF

j_call: TRBJ2-7
v_call: TRBV11-2
d_call: TRBD2
clone_size: .
cdr3_nt: TGTGCCAGCAGCCCTAGACGGGGGGTCTACGAGCAGTACTTC
cdr3_aa: CASSPRRGVYEQYF

j_call: TRBJ2-2
v_call: TRBV6-1
d_call: .
clone_size: .
cdr3_nt: TGTGCCAGCAGTGCCCGACTAGGAGCCACCGGGGAGCTGTTTTTT
cdr3_aa: CASSARLGATGELFF

j_call: TRBJ2-1
v_call: TRBV5-1
d_call: TRBD2
clone_size: .
cdr3_nt: TGCGCCAGCAGCTTGGCCGGGACTAGCGGGTCTACTGAGCAGTTCTTC
cdr3_aa: CASSLAGTSGSTEQFF

j_call: TRBJ2-7
v_call: TRBV11-3
d_call: .
clone_size: .
cdr3_nt: TGTGCCAGCAGTCTCTTCGTAGCAGATGGCTACGAGCAGTACTTC
cdr3_aa: CASSLFVADGYEQYF

j_call: TRBJ1-3
v_call: TRBV25-1
d_call: .
clone_size: once
cdr3_nt: TGTGCCAGCAGTGGCTTAGGTCCCAACTCTGGAAACACCATATATTTT
cdr3_aa: CASSGLGPNSGNTIYF

j_call: TRBJ1-5
v_call: TRBV28
d_call: .
clone_size: .
cdr3_nt: TGTGCCAGCAGTTCCTACGGGGGATCTGGCAATCAGCCCCAGCATTTT
cdr3_aa: CASSSYGGSGNQPQHF